These 2 T cell receptor beta chains share one sample of origin, sequenced in a study of T cell changes during pregnancy in multiple sclerosis. TCRdb's copy holds only in-frame clones and misses some; the assay was immunoSEQ multiplex PCR. This table has 30,000 to 45,000 clones, 90% to 95% appearing once. This sample comprised CD4+ T cells from peripheral blood mononuclear cells, obtained in the second trimester of pregnancy. These receptor sequences come from a female donor in good health, enrolled as a control in a pregnancy study.

This chain uses TRBV10-3 with TRBJ2-7, with 14 positions matching TRBD2. V trimming: 8 bases; J trimming: 3 bases; junction bases outside the gene matches: 18. The CDR3 contains 19 residues. Germline CDR1 is ENHRY and CDR2 is SYGVKD. The CDR3 spells CAIREDRVETSGRVYEQYF. CDR3 nucleotides: TGTGCCATCCGGGAGGACAGGGTTGAGACTAGCGGGAGGGTCTACGAGCAGTACTTC.

This chain uses TRBV18 with TRBJ2-7; D possibly corresponds to TRBD1 (6 bases). Germline CDR1 and CDR2: KGHSH and LQKENI. V gave up 5 bases and J gave up 2 bases, with 13 bases separating them. This CDR3 is built from 14 residues. For the CDR3, the DNA is TGTGCCAGCTCATCTTCTTGGACAGCCTACGAGCAGTACTTC. Its protein is CASSSSWTAYEQYF.